Listed here are 3 T cell receptor beta chains from one sample, sequenced in a study of blood T cells in healthy people across ages (dated by TCRdb to 2013 to 2016). Library preparation employed 5' RACE. Reads for this sample came from an Illumina HiSeq 2500. A second PCR of about 6 to 12 cycles was run with a J-beta primer mix and a sample-barcoded 5' primer. TCRdb took the public reads, trimmed them with fastp at Q25, ran MiXCR for clone calling and kept in-frame beta chains. Every distinct CDR3 protein forms one entry, paired with its most common genes and DNA. This sample has hundreds of thousands of distinct CDR3 sequences in its table, and over 25% of those were observed once. Over 3.5% of the sample is taken by the ten largest. These data are also associated with another study on T cells of mothers and their children.

Sequenced: blood. These receptor sequences come from a boy aged 2 to 10 in good health.

The V call is TRBV20-1, the J call TRBJ2-3, with 9 bases aligning to TRBD2. Germline loops: CDR1 DFQATT, CDR2 SNEGSKA (reference sequence). The CDR3 runs 15 residues. CDR3 sequence reads: CSAKTPGLATDTQYF. CDR3 bases: TGCAGCGCCAAAACCCCGGGACTAGCAACAGATACGCAGTATTTT.

The V call is TRBV27, the J call TRBJ2-1, with D perhaps being TRBD1 or TRBD2 (5 bases each). Germline lookup yields CDR1 MNHEY and CDR2 SMNVEV (reference sequence). V was cut by 4 bases and J by 7 bases, with 8 bases left in between. The CDR3 covers 12 residues. The CDR3 region is CASSWDGNEQFF. In DNA, the CDR3 is TGTGCCAGCAGTTGGGACGGTAATGAGCAGTTCTTC.

The rearrangement joins TRBV20-1 to TRBJ2-5; TRBD2 agrees at 7 bases. Losses at the gene ends were 1 base for V and 5 bases for J; bases not matched to a gene: 1. Germline loops: CDR1 DFQATT, CDR2 SNEGSKA (reference sequence). CDR3 length: 12 amino acids. The CDR3 reads CSARVGGETQYF. For the CDR3, the DNA is TGCAGTGCTAGAGTGGGAGGGGAGACCCAGTACTTC.